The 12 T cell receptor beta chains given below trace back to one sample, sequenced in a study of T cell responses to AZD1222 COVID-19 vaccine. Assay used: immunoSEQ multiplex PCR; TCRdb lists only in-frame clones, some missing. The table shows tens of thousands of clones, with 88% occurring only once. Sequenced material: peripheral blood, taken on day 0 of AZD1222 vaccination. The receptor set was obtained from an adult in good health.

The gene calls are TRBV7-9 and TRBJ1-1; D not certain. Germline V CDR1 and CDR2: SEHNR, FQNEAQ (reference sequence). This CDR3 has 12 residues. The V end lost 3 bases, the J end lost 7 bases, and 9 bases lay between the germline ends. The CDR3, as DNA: TGTGCCAGCAGCTTTGGTGCGGGTGAAGCTTTCTTT. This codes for CASSFGAGEAFF.

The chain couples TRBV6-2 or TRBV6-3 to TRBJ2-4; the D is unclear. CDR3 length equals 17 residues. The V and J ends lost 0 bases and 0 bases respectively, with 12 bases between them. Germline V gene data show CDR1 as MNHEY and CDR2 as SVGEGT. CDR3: CASSYSGSGIAKNIQYF. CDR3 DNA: TGTGCCAGCAGTTACTCGGGTTCCGGAATAGCCAAAAACATTCAGTACTTC.

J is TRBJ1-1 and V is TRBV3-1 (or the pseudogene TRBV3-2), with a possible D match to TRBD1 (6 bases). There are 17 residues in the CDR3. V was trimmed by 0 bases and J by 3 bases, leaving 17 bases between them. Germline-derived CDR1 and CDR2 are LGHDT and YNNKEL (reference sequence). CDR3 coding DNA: TGTGCCAGCAGCCAAGATTGGGGGCAGCTACGTTACACTGAAGCTTTCTTT. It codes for CASSQDWGQLRYTEAFF.

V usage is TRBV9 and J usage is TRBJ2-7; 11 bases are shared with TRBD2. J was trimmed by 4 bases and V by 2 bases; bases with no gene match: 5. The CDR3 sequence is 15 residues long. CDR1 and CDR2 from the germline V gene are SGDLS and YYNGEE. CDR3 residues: CASSVTSGSIYEQYF. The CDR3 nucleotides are TGTGCCAGCAGCGTTACTAGCGGGAGCATATACGAGCAGTACTTC.

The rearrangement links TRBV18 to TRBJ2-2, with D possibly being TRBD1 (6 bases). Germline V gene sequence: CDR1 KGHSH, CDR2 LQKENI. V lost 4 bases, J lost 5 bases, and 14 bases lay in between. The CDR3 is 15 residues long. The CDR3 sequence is CASSLGTGLTGELFF. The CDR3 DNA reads TGTGCCAGCTCACTTGGAACAGGGCTGACCGGGGAGCTGTTTTTT.

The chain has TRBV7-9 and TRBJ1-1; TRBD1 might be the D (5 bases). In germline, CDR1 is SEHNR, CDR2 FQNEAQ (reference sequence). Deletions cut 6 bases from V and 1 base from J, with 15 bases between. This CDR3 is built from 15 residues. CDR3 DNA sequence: TGTGCCAGCAGAATTAAAAAAACAGGGAACACTGAAGCTTTCTTT. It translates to CASRIKKTGNTEAFF.

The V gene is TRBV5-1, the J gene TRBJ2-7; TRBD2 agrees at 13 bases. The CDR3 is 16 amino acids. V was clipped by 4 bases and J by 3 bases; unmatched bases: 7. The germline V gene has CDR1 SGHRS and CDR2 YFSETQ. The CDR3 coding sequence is TGCGCCAGCAGCCAAAGACTAGCGGGAGGAGGCTACGAGCAGTACTTC. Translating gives CASSQRLAGGGYEQYF. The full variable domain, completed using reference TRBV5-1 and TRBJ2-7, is KAGVTQTPRYLIKTRGQQVTLSCSPISGHRSVSWYQQTPGQGLQFLFEYFSETQRNKGNFPGRFSGRQFSNSRSEMNVSTLELGDSALYLCASSQRLAGGGYEQYFGPGTRLTVT.

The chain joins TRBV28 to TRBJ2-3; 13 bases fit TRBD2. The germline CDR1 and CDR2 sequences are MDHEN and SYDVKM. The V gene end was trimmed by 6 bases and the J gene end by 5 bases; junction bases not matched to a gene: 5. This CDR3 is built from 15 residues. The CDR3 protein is CASRRTSGRGDTQYF. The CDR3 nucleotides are TGTGCCAGCAGACGGACTAGCGGGAGAGGAGATACGCAGTATTTT. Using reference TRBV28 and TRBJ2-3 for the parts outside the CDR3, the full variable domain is DVKVTQSSRYLVKRTGEKVFLECVQDMDHENMFWYRQDPGLGLRLIYFSYDVKMKEKGDIPEGYSVSREKKERFSLILESASTNQTSMYLCASRRTSGRGDTQYFGPGTRLTVL.

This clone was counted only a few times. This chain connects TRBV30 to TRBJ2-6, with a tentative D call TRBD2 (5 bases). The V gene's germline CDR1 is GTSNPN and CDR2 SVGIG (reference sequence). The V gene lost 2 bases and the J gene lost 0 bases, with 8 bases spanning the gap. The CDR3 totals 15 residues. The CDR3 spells CAWSLGDSGANVLTF. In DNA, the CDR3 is TGTGCCTGGAGTCTCGGGGACTCTGGGGCCAACGTCCTGACTTTC.

The CDR3 nucleotides read TGTGCCAGCAGCTTAGGAGCGGGACAGTTTTTGTACGAGCAGTACTTC. Translating gives CASSLGAGQFLYEQYF. The J gene is TRBJ2-7, the V gene TRBV7-9, with D perhaps given as TRBD1 or TRBD2 (7 bases each). The CDR3 length is 16 residues. In germline, CDR1 is SEHNR, CDR2 FQNEAQ (reference sequence). V lost 1 base, J lost 4 bases, and 17 bases lay in between.

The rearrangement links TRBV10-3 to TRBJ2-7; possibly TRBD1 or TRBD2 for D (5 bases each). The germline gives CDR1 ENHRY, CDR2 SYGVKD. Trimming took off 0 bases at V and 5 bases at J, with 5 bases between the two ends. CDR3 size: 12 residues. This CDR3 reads CAISESGDEQYF. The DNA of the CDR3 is TGTGCCATCAGTGAGTCGGGGGACGAGCAGTACTTC.

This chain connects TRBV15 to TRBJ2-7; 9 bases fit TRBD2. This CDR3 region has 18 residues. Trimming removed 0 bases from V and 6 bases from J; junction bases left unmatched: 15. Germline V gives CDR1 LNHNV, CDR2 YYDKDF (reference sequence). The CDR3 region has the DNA TGTGCCACCAGCAGAGATTTCCCAATTAGCGGGAGAGTAATCGAGCAGTACTTC. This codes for CATSRDFPISGRVIEQYF.